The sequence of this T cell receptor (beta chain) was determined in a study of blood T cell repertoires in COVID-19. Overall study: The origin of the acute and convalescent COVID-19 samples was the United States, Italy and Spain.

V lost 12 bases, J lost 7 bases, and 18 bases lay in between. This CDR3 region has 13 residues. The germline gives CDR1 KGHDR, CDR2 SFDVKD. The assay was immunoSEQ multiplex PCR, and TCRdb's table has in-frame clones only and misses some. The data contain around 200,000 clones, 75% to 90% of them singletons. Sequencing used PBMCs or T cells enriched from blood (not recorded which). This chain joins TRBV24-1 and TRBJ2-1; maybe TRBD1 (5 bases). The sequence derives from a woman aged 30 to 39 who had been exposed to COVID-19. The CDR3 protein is CAPPEAGLNEQFF. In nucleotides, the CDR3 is TGTGCCCCCCCCGAGGCAGGGTTAAATGAGCAGTTCTTC.